This is a list of T cell receptor beta chains from one sample in a study of blood T cell repertoires in COVID-19. Sequencing used immunoSEQ multiplex PCR; TCRdb keeps in-frame clones, though not all of them. Of some 250,000 clones listed, roughly 88% are singletons. The sample taken for sequencing was peripheral blood. The receptor source for this set is a man in his forties or fifties with acute or convalescent COVID-19. Each CDR3 is given with its conserved first and last residue. D genes are given only for firm matches. Some rows have no size entry. The others give once, few or many, or a class for an expanded clone.

CDR3 protein: CASSQQGAGEQFF
clone size: -
J gene: TRBJ2-1
V gene: TRBV19
D gene: TRBD1

CDR3 protein: CASSLQAETQYF
clone size: -
J gene: TRBJ2-5
V gene: TRBV3-1/TRBV3-2
D gene: -

CDR3 protein: CASSEFQGTDTEAFF
clone size: -
J gene: TRBJ1-1
V gene: TRBV25-1
D gene: -

CDR3 protein: CATSEPGGNEQFF
clone size: -
J gene: TRBJ2-1
V gene: TRBV24-1
D gene: -

CDR3 protein: CASSLTASGRASTDTQYF
clone size: -
J gene: TRBJ2-3
V gene: TRBV5-1
D gene: TRBD2

CDR3 protein: CASSPSRQGGQHF
clone size: -
J gene: TRBJ1-5
V gene: TRBV12-3/TRBV12-4
D gene: TRBD1

CDR3 protein: CASGLAGMAYEQYF
clone size: -
J gene: TRBJ2-7
V gene: TRBV4-1
D gene: TRBD2

CDR3 protein: CASSFDGVANYGYTF
clone size: few
J gene: TRBJ1-2
V gene: TRBV5-1
D gene: -

CDR3 protein: CASSLRDSLYNEQFF
clone size: -
J gene: TRBJ2-1
V gene: TRBV27
D gene: TRBD1

CDR3 protein: CASSLLRTSGSGEQFF
clone size: -
J gene: TRBJ2-1
V gene: TRBV18
D gene: TRBD2

CDR3 protein: CASSTGPANEKLFF
clone size: once
J gene: TRBJ1-4
V gene: TRBV19
D gene: -

CDR3 protein: CASSLYGSYEQYF
clone size: -
J gene: TRBJ2-7
V gene: TRBV12-3/TRBV12-4
D gene: -

CDR3 protein: CASGLSQPQHF
clone size: -
J gene: TRBJ1-5
V gene: TRBV12-5
D gene: -

CDR3 protein: CASSEFVGQGEKLFF
clone size: once
J gene: TRBJ1-4
V gene: TRBV2
D gene: -

CDR3 protein: CASSEARKNLF
clone size: -
J gene: TRBJ2-7
V gene: TRBV6-1
D gene: -

CDR3 protein: CASSLSGQGHEQYF
clone size: -
J gene: TRBJ2-7
V gene: TRBV7-9
D gene: TRBD1

CDR3 protein: CASSHGATGNTEAFF
clone size: -
J gene: TRBJ1-1
V gene: TRBV7-3
D gene: -

CDR3 protein: CASSLTGILSYEQYF
clone size: -
J gene: TRBJ2-7
V gene: TRBV28
D gene: -

CDR3 protein: CASSLMASGYNEQFF
clone size: -
J gene: TRBJ2-1
V gene: TRBV5-1
D gene: TRBD2

CDR3 protein: CASSQDGIAGAVTDTQYF
clone size: -
J gene: TRBJ2-3
V gene: TRBV3-1/TRBV3-2
D gene: TRBD2

CDR3 protein: CAWSAASADTDTQYF
clone size: -
J gene: TRBJ2-3
V gene: TRBV30
D gene: -

CDR3 protein: CASSQQYGQNQPQHF
clone size: -
J gene: TRBJ1-5
V gene: TRBV18
D gene: -

CDR3 protein: CASSFGTGDRTEAFF
clone size: -
J gene: TRBJ1-1
V gene: TRBV11-2
D gene: TRBD1

CDR3 protein: CASSFSLGDEQFF
clone size: -
J gene: TRBJ2-1
V gene: TRBV12-3/TRBV12-4
D gene: -

CDR3 protein: CASSPGLEGTQYF
clone size: -
J gene: TRBJ2-5
V gene: TRBV19
D gene: -

CDR3 protein: CASSQGSGVNNEQFF
clone size: -
J gene: TRBJ2-1
V gene: TRBV4-1
D gene: TRBD2

CDR3 protein: CASRLVGEVSGNTIYF
clone size: many
J gene: TRBJ1-3
V gene: TRBV7-2
D gene: -

CDR3 protein: CATSRVLQDGELFF
clone size: -
J gene: TRBJ2-2
V gene: TRBV15
D gene: -

CDR3 protein: CASSLVRGQSYGYTF
clone size: few
J gene: TRBJ1-2
V gene: TRBV27
D gene: TRBD1

CDR3 protein: CAWSPTSNADTQYF
clone size: -
J gene: TRBJ2-3
V gene: TRBV30
D gene: -

CDR3 protein: CASSRDSLRSEKLFF
clone size: once
J gene: TRBJ1-4
V gene: TRBV14
D gene: -

CDR3 protein: CASSLTPNYGYTF
clone size: once
J gene: TRBJ1-2
V gene: TRBV12-3/TRBV12-4
D gene: -

CDR3 protein: CASDGLADRTDTQYF
clone size: -
J gene: TRBJ2-3
V gene: TRBV5-6
D gene: TRBD2

CDR3 protein: CASSALRGDQGTIYF
clone size: -
J gene: TRBJ1-3
V gene: TRBV2
D gene: -

CDR3 protein: CASSLGSRVTDTQYF
clone size: -
J gene: TRBJ2-3
V gene: TRBV5-1
D gene: -

CDR3 protein: CASSLEGGAYYNSPLHF
clone size: -
J gene: TRBJ1-6
V gene: TRBV7-6
D gene: TRBD1

CDR3 protein: CAISESGGAIYGYTF
clone size: -
J gene: TRBJ1-2
V gene: TRBV10-3
D gene: -

CDR3 protein: CASSIDPGTDTQYF
clone size: -
J gene: TRBJ2-3
V gene: TRBV5-6
D gene: -

CDR3 protein: CAISPGTEYGYTF
clone size: -
J gene: TRBJ1-2
V gene: TRBV10-3
D gene: TRBD1

CDR3 protein: CASSLLLDRGYTF
clone size: -
J gene: TRBJ1-2
V gene: TRBV5-1
D gene: TRBD1

CDR3 protein: CASSQGARTEAFF
clone size: -
J gene: TRBJ1-1
V gene: TRBV18
D gene: TRBD1

CDR3 protein: CASSPQTVNYGYTF
clone size: -
J gene: TRBJ1-2
V gene: TRBV7-8
D gene: -

CDR3 protein: CASSFLTGSSGNTIYF
clone size: once
J gene: TRBJ1-3
V gene: TRBV6-6
D gene: -

CDR3 protein: CASSLAPSGNQPQHF
clone size: few
J gene: TRBJ1-5
V gene: TRBV7-6
D gene: -

CDR3 protein: CASRVGHSEISYEQYF
clone size: -
J gene: TRBJ2-7
V gene: TRBV11-3
D gene: -